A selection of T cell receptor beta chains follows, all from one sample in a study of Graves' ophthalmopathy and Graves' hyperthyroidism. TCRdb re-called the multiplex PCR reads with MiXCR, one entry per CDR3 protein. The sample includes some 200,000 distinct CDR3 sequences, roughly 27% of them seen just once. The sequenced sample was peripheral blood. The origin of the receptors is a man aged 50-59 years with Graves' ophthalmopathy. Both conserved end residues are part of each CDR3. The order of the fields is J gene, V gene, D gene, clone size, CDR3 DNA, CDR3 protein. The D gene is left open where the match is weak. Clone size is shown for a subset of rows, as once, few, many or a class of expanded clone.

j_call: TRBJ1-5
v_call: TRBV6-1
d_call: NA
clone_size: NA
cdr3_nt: TGTGCCAGCAGTCTTTGGGGGGAAGGGAGTCATCAGCCCCAGCATTTT
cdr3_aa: CASSLWGEGSHQPQHF

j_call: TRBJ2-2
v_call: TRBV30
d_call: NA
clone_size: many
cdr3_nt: TGTGCCTGGTGCCAGGGAATTGCCGGGGAGCTGTTTTTT
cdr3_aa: CAWCQGIAGELFF

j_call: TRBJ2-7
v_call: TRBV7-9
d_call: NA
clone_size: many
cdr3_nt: TGTGCCAGCAGCTTATTTGCGGGCCAGGCCTACGAGCAGTACTTC
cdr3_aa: CASSLFAGQAYEQYF

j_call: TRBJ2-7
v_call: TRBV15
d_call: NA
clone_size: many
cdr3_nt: TGTGCCACCAGCAGAGATCCCAACTACGAGCAGTACTTC
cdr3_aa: CATSRDPNYEQYF

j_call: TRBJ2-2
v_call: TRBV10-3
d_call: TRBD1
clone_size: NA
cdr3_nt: TGTGCCATCAGTGTCCTAGGGACAGGGACCACCGGGGAGCTGGTTTTT
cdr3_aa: CAISVLGTGTTGELVF

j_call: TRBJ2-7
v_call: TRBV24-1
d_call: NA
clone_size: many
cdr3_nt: TGTGCCAAGCACCGGGACTTGCCCTACGAGCAGTACTTC
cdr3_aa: CAKHRDLPYEQYF

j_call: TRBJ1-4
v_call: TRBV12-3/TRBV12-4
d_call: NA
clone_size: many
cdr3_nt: TGTGCCAGCAGGGGAGGGACGGGTGCTGAAAAACTGTTTTTT
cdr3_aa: CASRGGTGAEKLFF

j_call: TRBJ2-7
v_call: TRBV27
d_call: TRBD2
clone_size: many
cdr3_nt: TGTGCCAGCAGTCCACTAGCGGGACACTCCTACGAGCAGTACTTC
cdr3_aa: CASSPLAGHSYEQYF

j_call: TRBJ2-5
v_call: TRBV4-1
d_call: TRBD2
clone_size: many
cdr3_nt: TGCGCCAGCAGCCAAGAACCGGGGAGGGGAGAGACCCAGTACTTC
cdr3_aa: CASSQEPGRGETQYF

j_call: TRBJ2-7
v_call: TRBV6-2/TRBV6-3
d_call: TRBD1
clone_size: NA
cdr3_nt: TGTGCCAGCCTCCGGGGACAGGGTTGGCACGAGCAGTACTTC
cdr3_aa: CASLRGQGWHEQYF

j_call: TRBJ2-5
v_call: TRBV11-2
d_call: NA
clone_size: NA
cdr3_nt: TGTGCCAGCAGCTACAACAGGGATCAAGAGACCCAGTACTTC
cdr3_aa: CASSYNRDQETQYF

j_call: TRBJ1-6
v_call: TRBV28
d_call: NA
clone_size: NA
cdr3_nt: TGTGCCAGCACCCCGGGGGGGTCACCCCTCCACTTT
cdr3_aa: CASTPGGSPLHF

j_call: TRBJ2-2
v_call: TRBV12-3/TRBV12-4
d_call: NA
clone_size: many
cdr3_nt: TGTGCCAGCAGTTCGGGACCTGTGAACACCGGGGAGCTGTTTTTT
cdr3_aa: CASSSGPVNTGELFF

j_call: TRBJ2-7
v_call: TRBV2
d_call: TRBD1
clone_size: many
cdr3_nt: TGTGCCAGCAGCCCCGGGACAGGGGTCCACGAGCAGTACTTC
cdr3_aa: CASSPGTGVHEQYF

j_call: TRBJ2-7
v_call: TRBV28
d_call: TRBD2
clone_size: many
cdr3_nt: TGTGCCAGCAGGTCCCAGTTGACTAGCGGTGACGAGCAGTACTTC
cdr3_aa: CASRSQLTSGDEQYF

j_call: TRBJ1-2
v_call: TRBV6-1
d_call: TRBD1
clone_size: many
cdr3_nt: TGTGCCAGCAAGAAACAGGGGACAGAGAACTATGGCTACACCTTC
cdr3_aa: CASKKQGTENYGYTF

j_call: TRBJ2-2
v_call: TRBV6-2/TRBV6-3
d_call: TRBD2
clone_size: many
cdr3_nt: TGTGCCAGCAGCAAAACTAGCGGGAAAACCGGGGAGCTGTTTTTT
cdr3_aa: CASSKTSGKTGELFF

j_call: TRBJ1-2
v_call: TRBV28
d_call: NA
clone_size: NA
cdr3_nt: TGTGCCAGCAGTTTAGCAAGAGACAGGTTACCGACGCGGGGCTACACCTTC
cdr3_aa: CASSLARDRLPTRGYTF

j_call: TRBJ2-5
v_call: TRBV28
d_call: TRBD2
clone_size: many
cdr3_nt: TGTGCCAGCAGTTCCCTTCTAGCGGGAGGGCCAAGGGGAGAGACCCAGTACTTC
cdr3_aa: CASSSLLAGGPRGETQYF

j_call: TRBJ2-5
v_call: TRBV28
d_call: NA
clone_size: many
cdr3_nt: TGTGCCAGCAGTCGGACAGTGGGGCAGTTTGAGACCCAGTACTTC
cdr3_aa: CASSRTVGQFETQYF

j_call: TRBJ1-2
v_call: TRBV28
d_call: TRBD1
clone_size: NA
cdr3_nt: TGTGCCAGCAGTTTGGGCCTAAAAGGGACAGCTTCTGATGGCTACACCTTC
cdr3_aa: CASSLGLKGTASDGYTF

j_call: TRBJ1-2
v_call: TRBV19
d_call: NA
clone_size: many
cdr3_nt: TGTGCCAGTAGTATTGCACAGACGATTAACTATGGCTACACCTTC
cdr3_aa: CASSIAQTINYGYTF

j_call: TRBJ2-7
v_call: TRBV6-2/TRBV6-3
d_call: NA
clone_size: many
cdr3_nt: TGTGCCAGCAGTGGAAACTATGGGGGATCCTACGAGCAGTACTTC
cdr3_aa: CASSGNYGGSYEQYF

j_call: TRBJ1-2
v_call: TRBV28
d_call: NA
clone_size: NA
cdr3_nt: TGTGCCAGCAGTTTACACCCCCTTGAGGCTGGCTACACCTTC
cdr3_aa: CASSLHPLEAGYTF

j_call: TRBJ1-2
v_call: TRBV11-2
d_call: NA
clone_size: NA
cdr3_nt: TGTGCCAGCAGTTACTCCGCCGGTAGGGGTTTGAATGGCTACACCTTC
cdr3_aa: CASSYSAGRGLNGYTF

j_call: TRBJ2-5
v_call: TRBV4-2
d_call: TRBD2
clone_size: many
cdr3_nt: TGTGCCAGCAGCCAAGGGACTAGAAAAGGACAGACCCAGTACTTC
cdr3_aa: CASSQGTRKGQTQYF

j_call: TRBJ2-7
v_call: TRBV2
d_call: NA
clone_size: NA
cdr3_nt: TGTGCCAGCAGGACAGACAACTACGAGCAGTACTTC
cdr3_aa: CASRTDNYEQYF

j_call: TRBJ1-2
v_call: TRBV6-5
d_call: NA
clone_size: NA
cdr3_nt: TGTGCCAGCAGTTCCCTCACGGACATCATCTATGGCTACACCTTC
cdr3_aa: CASSSLTDIIYGYTF

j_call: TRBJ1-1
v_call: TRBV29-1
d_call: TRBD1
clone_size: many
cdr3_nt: TGCAGCGTTTCCCTTCTAAAGACAGGGGGAGCTTTCTTT
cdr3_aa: CSVSLLKTGGAFF

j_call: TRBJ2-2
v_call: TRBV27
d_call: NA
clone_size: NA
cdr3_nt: TGTGCCAGCAGTGGACCTAGCGCCACCGGGGAGCTGTTTTTT
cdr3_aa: CASSGPSATGELFF

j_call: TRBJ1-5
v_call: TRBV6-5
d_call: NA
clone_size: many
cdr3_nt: TGTGCCAGCAGTTACTCGGGCCAAGGCAGTCAGCCCCAGCATTTT
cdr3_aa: CASSYSGQGSQPQHF

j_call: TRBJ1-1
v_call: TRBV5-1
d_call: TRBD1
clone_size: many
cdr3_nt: TGCGCCAGCAGCTTGGAGACAGGGTTGGGGACTGAAGCTTTCTTT
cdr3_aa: CASSLETGLGTEAFF

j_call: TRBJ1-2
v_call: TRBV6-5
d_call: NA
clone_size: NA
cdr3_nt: TGTGCCAGCAGTCACTCAGGAAGGGTGGGCGATGGCTACACCTTC
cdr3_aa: CASSHSGRVGDGYTF

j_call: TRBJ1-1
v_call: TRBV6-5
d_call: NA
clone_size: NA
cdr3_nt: TGTGCCAGCAGTTACTGGGGTTCTGAAGCTTTCTTT
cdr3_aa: CASSYWGSEAFF

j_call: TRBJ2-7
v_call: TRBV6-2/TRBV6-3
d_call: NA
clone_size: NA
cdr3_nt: TGTGCCAGCACGAGGGGCAGCTTGAGATACGAGCAGTACTTC
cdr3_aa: CASTRGSLRYEQYF

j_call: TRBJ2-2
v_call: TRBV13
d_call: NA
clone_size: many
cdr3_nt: TGTGCCAGCAGCTTAACAGGCTCGACGAACACCGGGGAGCTGTTTTTT
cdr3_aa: CASSLTGSTNTGELFF

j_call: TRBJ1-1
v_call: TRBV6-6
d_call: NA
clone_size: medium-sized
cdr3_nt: TGTGCCAGCAGTTACAGGGTAGACGGCACTGAAGCTTTCTTT
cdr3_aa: CASSYRVDGTEAFF

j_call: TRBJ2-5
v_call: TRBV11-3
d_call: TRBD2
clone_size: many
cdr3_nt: TGTGCCAGCAGCCCCCGGCTAGCGGGAGAAGAGACCCAGTACTTC
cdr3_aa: CASSPRLAGEETQYF

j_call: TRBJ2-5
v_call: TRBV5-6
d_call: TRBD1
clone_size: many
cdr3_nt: TGTGCCAGCAGCCGAAAATTAGGGACAGCAAGCCAAGAGACCCAGTACTTC
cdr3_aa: CASSRKLGTASQETQYF

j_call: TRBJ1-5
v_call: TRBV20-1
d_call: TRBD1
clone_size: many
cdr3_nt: TGCAGTGCTACTAGACAGGGACTTAGAATAGATCAGCCCCAGCATTTT
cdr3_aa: CSATRQGLRIDQPQHF

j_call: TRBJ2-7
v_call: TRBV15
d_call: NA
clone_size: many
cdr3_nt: TGTGCCACCAGCCGGGTGTTAGGGGCGAGGGAGCAGTACTTC
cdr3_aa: CATSRVLGAREQYF